This TCR beta chain was profiled in a study of shared clonotypes between healthy human individuals. Study-wide results and caveats: A few donors showed sharing of about 5.5% of naive CD4 clonotypes.

The CDR3 loop spans 13 amino acids. Germline values: CDR1 LNHDA, CDR2 SQIVND (reference sequence). The V and J ends lost 6 bases and 13 bases respectively, with 20 bases between them. Sorted-subset replicate PCR reactions contained 150 to 200 ng DNA, corresponding to approximately 30,000 T cell genomes. The repertoire was sequenced with immunoSEQ multiplex PCR; TCRdb's copy has only in-frame clones and lacks some. Of over a million clones in the sample, 60% to 80% were seen once. About this clone itself: What it recognizes is unknown.

The origin of this receptor is a man younger than 30 in good health. The specimen sequenced was memory CD4+ T cells sorted from blood. This sample's subset: CD45RA-negative fraction. The chain carries TRBV19 and TRBJ2-3, with D unresolved. CDR3 protein: CASRVQPWTAEYF. DNA for the CDR3: TGTGCCAGTAGGGTACAGCCTTGGACCGCGGAGTATTTT. The complete variable domain, with remaining parts taken from reference TRBV19 and TRBJ2-3, reads DGGITQSPKYLFRKEGQNVTLSCEQNLNHDAMYWYRQDPGQGLRLIYYSQIVNDFQKGDIAEGYSVSREKKESFPLTVTSAQKNPTAFYLCASRVQPWTAEYFGPGTRLTVL.